This T cell receptor (beta chain) emerged from a study of siplizumab effects on memory and regulatory T cells. Points from the study as a whole: Siplizumab produced a significant reduction in alloreactive sequences that were traceable to unstimulated CD4+ memory cells. Of the proliferating CD4+ or CD8+ clones, roughly 75-97% lacked a naive or memory phenotype that could be assigned.

V gave up 7 bases and J gave up 3 bases, with 6 bases separating them. Germline V lookup: CDR1 SNHLY, CDR2 FYNNEI. The CDR3 is 11 amino acids. Every sample had 80,000 to 100,000 of its TCR templates assayed. The repertoire was sequenced with immunoSEQ multiplex PCR; TCRdb's copy has only in-frame clones and lacks some. The sample contains 70,000 to 100,000 clones, roughly 96% of which appear only once. As regards this clone: Its target is not known.

This TCR was recovered from a human donor in good health. Material for sequencing was naive CD4+ T cells sorted from blood. This chain links TRBV2 with TRBJ2-5; D not resolved. The CDR3 sequence is CASTVKETQYF. CDR3 DNA: TGTGCCAGCACGGTTAAAGAGACCCAGTACTTC.